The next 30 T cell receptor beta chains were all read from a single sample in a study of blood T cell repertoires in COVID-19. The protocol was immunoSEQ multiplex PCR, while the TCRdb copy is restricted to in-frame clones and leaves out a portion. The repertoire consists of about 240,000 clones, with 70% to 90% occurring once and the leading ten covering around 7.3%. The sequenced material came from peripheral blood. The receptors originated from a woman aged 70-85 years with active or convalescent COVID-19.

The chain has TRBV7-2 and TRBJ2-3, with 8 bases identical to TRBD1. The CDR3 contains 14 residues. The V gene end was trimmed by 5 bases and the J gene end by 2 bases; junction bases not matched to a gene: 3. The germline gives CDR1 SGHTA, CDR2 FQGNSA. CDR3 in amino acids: CASSRGQVTDTQYF. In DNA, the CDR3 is TGTGCCAGCAGCCGGGGACAGGTCACAGATACGCAGTATTTT.

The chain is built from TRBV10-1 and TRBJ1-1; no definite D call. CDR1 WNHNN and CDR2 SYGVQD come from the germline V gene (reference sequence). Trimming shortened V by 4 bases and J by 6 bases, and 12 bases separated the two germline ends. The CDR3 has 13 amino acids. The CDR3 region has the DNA TGCGCCAGCAGTGCCCAGGCTAGCGCTGAAGCTTTCTTT. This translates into CASSAQASAEAFF.

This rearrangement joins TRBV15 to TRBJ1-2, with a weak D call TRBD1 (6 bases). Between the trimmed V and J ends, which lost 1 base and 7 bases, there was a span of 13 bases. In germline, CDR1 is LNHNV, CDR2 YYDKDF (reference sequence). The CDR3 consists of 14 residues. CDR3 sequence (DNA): TGTGCCACCAGCAGAGCCTCGGGGGGGGCTGGCTACACCTTC. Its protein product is CATSRASGGAGYTF. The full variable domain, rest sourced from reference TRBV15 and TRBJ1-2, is DAMVIQNPRYQVTQFGKPVTLSCSQTLNHNVMYWYQQKSSQAPKLLFHYYDKDFNNEADTPDNFQSRRPNTSFCFLDIRSPGLGDTAMYLCATSRASGGAGYTFGSGTRLTVV.

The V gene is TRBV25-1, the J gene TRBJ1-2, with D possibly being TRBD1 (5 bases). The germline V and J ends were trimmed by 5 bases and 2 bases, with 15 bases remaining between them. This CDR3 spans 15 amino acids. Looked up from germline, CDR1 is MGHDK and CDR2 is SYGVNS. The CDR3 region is CASSKNQRGNYGYTF. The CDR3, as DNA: TGTGCCAGCAGTAAAAATCAAAGGGGAAACTATGGCTACACCTTC.

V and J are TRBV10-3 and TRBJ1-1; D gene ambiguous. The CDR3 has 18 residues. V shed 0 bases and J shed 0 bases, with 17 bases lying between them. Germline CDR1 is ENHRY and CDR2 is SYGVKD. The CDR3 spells CAISESVAGSALNTEAFF. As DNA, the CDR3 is TGTGCCATCAGTGAGTCGGTGGCAGGTTCTGCTCTGAACACTGAAGCTTTCTTT.

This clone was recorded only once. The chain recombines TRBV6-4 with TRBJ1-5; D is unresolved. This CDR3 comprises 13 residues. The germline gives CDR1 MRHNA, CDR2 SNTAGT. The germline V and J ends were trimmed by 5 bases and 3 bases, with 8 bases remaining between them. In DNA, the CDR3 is TGTGCCAGCAGTAAGGGAGACAATCAGCCCCAGCATTTT. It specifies CASSKGDNQPQHF.

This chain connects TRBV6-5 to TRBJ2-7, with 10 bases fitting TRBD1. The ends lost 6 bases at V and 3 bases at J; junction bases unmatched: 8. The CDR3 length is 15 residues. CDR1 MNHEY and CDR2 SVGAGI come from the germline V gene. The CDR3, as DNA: TGTGCCAGCAGCCTTCTGACAGGGGGCGGCTACGAGCAGTACTTC. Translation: CASSLLTGGGYEQYF.

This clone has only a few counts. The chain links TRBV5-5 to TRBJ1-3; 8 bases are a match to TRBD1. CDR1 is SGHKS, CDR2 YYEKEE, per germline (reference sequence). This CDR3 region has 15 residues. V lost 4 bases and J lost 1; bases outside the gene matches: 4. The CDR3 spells CASSTQGESGNTIYF. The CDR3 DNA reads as TGTGCCAGCAGCACACAGGGGGAGTCTGGAAACACCATATATTTT.

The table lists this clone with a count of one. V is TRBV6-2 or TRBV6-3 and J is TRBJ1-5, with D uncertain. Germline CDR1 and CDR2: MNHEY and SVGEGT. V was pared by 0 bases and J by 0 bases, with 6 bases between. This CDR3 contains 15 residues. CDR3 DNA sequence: TGTGCCAGCAGTTACTCGGCATATAGCAATCAGCCCCAGCATTTT. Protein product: CASSYSAYSNQPQHF.

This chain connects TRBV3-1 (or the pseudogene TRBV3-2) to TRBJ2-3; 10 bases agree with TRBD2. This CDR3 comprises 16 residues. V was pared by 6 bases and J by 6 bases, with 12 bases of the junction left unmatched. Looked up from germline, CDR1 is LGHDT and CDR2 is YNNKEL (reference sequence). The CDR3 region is CASRDWQRGGRDTQYF. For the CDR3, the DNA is TGTGCCAGCAGGGACTGGCAGCGGGGGGGCCGGGATACGCAGTATTTT.

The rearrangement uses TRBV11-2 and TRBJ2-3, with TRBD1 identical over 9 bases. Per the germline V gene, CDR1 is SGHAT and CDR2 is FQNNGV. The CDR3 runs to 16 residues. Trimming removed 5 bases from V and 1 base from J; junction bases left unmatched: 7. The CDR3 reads CASSRATGGRTDTQYF. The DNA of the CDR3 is TGTGCCAGCAGCCGAGCGACAGGGGGGCGCACAGATACGCAGTATTTT.

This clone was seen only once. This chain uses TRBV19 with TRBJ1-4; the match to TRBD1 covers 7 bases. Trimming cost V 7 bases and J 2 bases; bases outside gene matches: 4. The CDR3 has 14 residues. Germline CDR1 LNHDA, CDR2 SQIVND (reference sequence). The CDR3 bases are TGTGCCAGTAAGGGGGCCCTTACTAATGAAAAACTGTTTTTT. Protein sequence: CASKGALTNEKLFF.

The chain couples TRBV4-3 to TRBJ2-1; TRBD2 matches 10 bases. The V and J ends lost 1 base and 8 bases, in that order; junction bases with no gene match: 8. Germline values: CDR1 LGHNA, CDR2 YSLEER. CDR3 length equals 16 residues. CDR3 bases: TGCGCCAGCAGCCAAGTTCAGCGGGGGGGCCGGGATGAGCAGTTCTTC. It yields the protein CASSQVQRGGRDEQFF.

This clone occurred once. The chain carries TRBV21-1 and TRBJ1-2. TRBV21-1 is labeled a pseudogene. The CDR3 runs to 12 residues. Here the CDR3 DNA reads TGTGCCAGCAGAGGCTCAGAGGATGGCTACACCTTC. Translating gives CASRGSEDGYTF.

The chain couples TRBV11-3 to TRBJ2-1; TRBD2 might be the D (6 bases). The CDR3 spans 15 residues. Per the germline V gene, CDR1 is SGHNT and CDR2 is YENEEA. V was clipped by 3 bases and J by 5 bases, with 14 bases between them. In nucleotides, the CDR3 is TGTGCCAGCAGCTTCTCGGGGACTTCGAACAATGAGCAGTTCTTC. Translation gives CASSFSGTSNNEQFF.

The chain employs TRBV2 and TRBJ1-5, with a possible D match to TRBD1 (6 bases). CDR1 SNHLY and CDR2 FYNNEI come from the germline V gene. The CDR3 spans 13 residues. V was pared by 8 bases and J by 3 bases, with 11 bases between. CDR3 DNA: TGTGCCAGCTCTACAGGGTACAATCAGCCCCAGCATTTT. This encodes CASSTGYNQPQHF.

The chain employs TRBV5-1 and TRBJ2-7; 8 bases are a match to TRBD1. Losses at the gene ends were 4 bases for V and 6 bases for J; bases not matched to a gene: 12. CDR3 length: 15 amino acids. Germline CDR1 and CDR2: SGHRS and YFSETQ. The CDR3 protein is CASSLGQGTWVEQYF. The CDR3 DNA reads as TGCGCCAGCAGCCTCGGACAGGGAACTTGGGTCGAGCAGTACTTC.

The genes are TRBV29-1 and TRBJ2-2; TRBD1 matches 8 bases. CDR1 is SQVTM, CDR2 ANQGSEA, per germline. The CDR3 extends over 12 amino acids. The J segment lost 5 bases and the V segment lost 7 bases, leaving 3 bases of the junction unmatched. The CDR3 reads CSATGGTGELFF. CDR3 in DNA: TGCAGCGCTACAGGGGGGACCGGGGAGCTGTTTTTT.

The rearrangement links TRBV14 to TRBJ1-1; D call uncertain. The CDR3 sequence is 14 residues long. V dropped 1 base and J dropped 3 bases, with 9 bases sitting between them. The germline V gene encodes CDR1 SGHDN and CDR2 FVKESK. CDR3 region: CASSQGAPYTEAFF. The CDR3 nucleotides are TGTGCCAGCAGCCAAGGCGCACCCTACACTGAAGCTTTCTTT. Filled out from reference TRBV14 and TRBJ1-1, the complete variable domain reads EAGVTQFPSHSVIEKGQTVTLRCDPISGHDNLYWYRRVMGKEIKFLLHFVKESKQDESGMPNNRFLAERTGGTYSTLKVQPAELEDSGVYFCASSQGAPYTEAFFGQGTRLTVV.

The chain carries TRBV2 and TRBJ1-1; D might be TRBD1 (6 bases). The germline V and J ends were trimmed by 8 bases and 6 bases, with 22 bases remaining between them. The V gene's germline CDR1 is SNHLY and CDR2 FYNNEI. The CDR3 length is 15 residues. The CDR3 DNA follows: TGTGCCAGCCTCCCTGTACGGGGGGCTGACGCTGAAGCTTTCTTT. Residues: CASLPVRGADAEAFF.

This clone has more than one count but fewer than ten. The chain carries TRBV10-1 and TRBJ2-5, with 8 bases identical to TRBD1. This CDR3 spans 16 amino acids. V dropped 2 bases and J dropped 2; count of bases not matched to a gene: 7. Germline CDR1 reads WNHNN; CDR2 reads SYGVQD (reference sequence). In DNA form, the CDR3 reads TGCGCCAGCAGTGAGACCGGCGGGACAGGACAAGAGACCCAGTACTTC. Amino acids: CASSETGGTGQETQYF.

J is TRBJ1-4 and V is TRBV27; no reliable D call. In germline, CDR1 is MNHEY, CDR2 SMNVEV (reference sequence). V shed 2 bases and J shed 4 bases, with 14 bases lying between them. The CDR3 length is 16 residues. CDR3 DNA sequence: TGTGCCAGCAGTTTAGACATGACATCCATTAATGAAAAACTGTTTTTT. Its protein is CASSLDMTSINEKLFF.

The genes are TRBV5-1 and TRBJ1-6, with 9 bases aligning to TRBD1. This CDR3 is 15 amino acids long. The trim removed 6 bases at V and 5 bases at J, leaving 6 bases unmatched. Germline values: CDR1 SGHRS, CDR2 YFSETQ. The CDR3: CASKGQGLDNSPLHF. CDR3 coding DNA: TGCGCCAGCAAAGGACAGGGGTTAGATAATTCACCCCTCCACTTT. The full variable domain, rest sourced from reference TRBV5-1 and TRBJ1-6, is KAGVTQTPRYLIKTRGQQVTLSCSPISGHRSVSWYQQTPGQGLQFLFEYFSETQRNKGNFPGRFSGRQFSNSRSEMNVSTLELGDSALYLCASKGQGLDNSPLHFGNGTRLTVT.

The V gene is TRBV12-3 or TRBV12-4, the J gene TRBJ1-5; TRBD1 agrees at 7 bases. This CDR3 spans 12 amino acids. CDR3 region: CAVGQGNQPQHF. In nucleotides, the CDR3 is TGTGCTGTCGGACAGGGCAATCAGCCCCAGCATTTT.

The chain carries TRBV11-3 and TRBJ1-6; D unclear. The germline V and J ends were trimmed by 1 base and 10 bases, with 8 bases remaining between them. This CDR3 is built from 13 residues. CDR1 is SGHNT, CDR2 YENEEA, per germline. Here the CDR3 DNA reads TGTGCCAGCAGCTTAGGGTCCGGGTCACCCCTCCACTTT. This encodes CASSLGSGSPLHF. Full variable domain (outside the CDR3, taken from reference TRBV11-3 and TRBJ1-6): EAGVVQSPRYKIIEKKQPVAFWCNPISGHNTLYWYLQNLGQGPELLIRYENEEAVDDSQLPKDRFSAERLKGVDSTLKIQPAELGDSAVYLCASSLGSGSPLHFGNGTRLTVT.

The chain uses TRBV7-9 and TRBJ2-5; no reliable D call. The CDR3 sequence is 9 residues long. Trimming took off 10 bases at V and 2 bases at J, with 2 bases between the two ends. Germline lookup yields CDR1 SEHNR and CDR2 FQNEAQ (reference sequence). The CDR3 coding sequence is TGTGCCACACAAGAGACCCAGTACTTC. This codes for CATQETQYF.

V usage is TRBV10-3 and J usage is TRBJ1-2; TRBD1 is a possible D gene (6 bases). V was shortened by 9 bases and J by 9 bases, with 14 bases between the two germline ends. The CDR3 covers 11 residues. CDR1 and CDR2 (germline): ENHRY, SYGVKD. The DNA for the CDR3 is TGTGCCATGAGGGGGGGGCTAAGCTACACCTTC. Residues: CAMRGGLSYTF.

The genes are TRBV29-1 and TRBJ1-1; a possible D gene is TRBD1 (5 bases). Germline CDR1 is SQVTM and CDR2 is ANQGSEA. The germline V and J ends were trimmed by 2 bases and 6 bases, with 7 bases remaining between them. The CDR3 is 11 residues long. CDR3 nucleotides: TGCAGCGTTGAAACAGGAGCTGAAGCTTTCTTT. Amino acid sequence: CSVETGAEAFF.

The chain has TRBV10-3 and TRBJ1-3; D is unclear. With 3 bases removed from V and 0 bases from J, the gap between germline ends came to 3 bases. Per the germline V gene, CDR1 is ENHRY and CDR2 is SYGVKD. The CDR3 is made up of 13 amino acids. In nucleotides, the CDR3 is TGTGCCATCAGTGATCACTCTGGAAACACCATATATTTT. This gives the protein CAISDHSGNTIYF.

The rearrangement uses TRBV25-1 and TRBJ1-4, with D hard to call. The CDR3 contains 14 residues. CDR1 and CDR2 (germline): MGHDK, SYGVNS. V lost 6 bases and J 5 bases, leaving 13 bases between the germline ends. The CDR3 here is CASRESGLNEKLFF. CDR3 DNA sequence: TGTGCCAGCAGGGAGTCGGGTCTCAATGAAAAACTGTTTTTT.